This is a list of T cell receptor beta chains from one sample in a study of CD8+ T cells in alopecia areata. Clones were read by immunoSEQ multiplex PCR, and TCRdb kept only the in-frame ones, dropping some. The sample consists of 90,000 to 120,000 clones, roughly 55% of them appearing once. Sequencing input: NKG2D-low CD8+ T cells sorted from blood. These receptors originate from a human donor with alopecia areata. Both conserved end residues are part of each CDR3. The order of the fields is J gene, V gene, D gene, clone size, CDR3 DNA, CDR3 protein. The D gene is left open where the match is weak. The size field is filled for only some rows; it gives once, few, many or a size class.

j_call: TRBJ2-7
v_call: TRBV29-1
d_call: NA
clone_size: NA
cdr3_nt: TGCAGCGTTAAGGATTACGAGCAGTACTTC
cdr3_aa: CSVKDYEQYF

j_call: TRBJ1-1
v_call: TRBV7-6
d_call: TRBD1
clone_size: NA
cdr3_nt: TGTGCCAGCAGCTCGCGGACAGGACAAGTGGGCACTGAAGCTTTCTTT
cdr3_aa: CASSSRTGQVGTEAFF

j_call: TRBJ2-4
v_call: TRBV9
d_call: TRBD1
clone_size: few
cdr3_nt: TGTGCCAGCAGCGTAGGGACAGGTCGCAACATTCAGTACTTC
cdr3_aa: CASSVGTGRNIQYF

j_call: TRBJ2-7
v_call: TRBV27
d_call: NA
clone_size: few
cdr3_nt: TGTGCCAGCAGCCAGGGTAGGGAGCAGTACTTC
cdr3_aa: CASSQGREQYF

j_call: TRBJ1-1
v_call: TRBV29-1
d_call: NA
clone_size: few
cdr3_nt: TGCAGCGTTGAAGATCTTCGCAGGGCCTCCACTGAAGCTTTCTTT
cdr3_aa: CSVEDLRRASTEAFF

j_call: TRBJ1-4
v_call: TRBV2
d_call: NA
clone_size: NA
cdr3_nt: TGTGCCAGCAGTTCTAATGAAAAACTGTTTTTT
cdr3_aa: CASSSNEKLFF

j_call: TRBJ2-5
v_call: TRBV4-1
d_call: NA
clone_size: NA
cdr3_nt: TGCGCCAGCAGCCAAGTGCAGGGGCAAGAGACCCAGTACTTC
cdr3_aa: CASSQVQGQETQYF

j_call: TRBJ2-1
v_call: TRBV27
d_call: TRBD2
clone_size: NA
cdr3_nt: TGTGCCAGCAGTGGTAGCGGGAGTAAGGAGCAGTTCTTC
cdr3_aa: CASSGSGSKEQFF

j_call: TRBJ2-7
v_call: TRBV7-2
d_call: NA
clone_size: few
cdr3_nt: TGTGCCAGCAGCTTAGCAGGGGCTGGCTACGAGCAGTACTTC
cdr3_aa: CASSLAGAGYEQYF

j_call: TRBJ2-7
v_call: TRBV5-6
d_call: TRBD1
clone_size: NA
cdr3_nt: TGTGCCAGCAGCCAAAGGGGACAGGGAGACTACGAGCAGTACTTC
cdr3_aa: CASSQRGQGDYEQYF

j_call: TRBJ1-5
v_call: TRBV5-1
d_call: NA
clone_size: NA
cdr3_nt: TGCGCCAGCAGCTTGCAGGGAAATAGCAATCAGCCCCAGCATTTT
cdr3_aa: CASSLQGNSNQPQHF

j_call: TRBJ2-7
v_call: TRBV10-2
d_call: TRBD2
clone_size: NA
cdr3_nt: TGCGCCAGCAGTCCGACTAGCGTCGACGAGCAGTACTTC
cdr3_aa: CASSPTSVDEQYF

j_call: TRBJ1-2
v_call: TRBV6-6
d_call: TRBD1
clone_size: NA
cdr3_nt: TGTGCCAGCAGCCAGATACAGGGGGACGGCTACACCTTC
cdr3_aa: CASSQIQGDGYTF

j_call: TRBJ2-3
v_call: TRBV28
d_call: NA
clone_size: NA
cdr3_nt: TGTGCCAGCACACCGCCCCAGGGGGGGACAGATACGCAGTATTTT
cdr3_aa: CASTPPQGGTDTQYF

j_call: TRBJ1-5
v_call: TRBV4-1
d_call: NA
clone_size: NA
cdr3_nt: TGCGCCAGCAGCCAAGAGGACAGCTATAGCAATCAGCCCCAGCATTTT
cdr3_aa: CASSQEDSYSNQPQHF

j_call: TRBJ1-1
v_call: TRBV5-1
d_call: NA
clone_size: NA
cdr3_nt: TGCGCCAGCGAGGGGAACACTGAAGCTTTCTTT
cdr3_aa: CASEGNTEAFF

j_call: TRBJ2-1
v_call: TRBV19
d_call: NA
clone_size: NA
cdr3_nt: TGTGCCAGTTCCGGTCGTTACAATGAGCAGTTCTTC
cdr3_aa: CASSGRYNEQFF

j_call: TRBJ2-7
v_call: TRBV6-1
d_call: NA
clone_size: NA
cdr3_nt: TGTGCCAGCACCCCCCCGGGACACATAACCTACGAGCAGTACTTC
cdr3_aa: CASTPPGHITYEQYF

j_call: TRBJ2-3
v_call: TRBV20-1
d_call: NA
clone_size: once
cdr3_nt: TGCAGTGCTATAGGGGCAGATACGCAGTATTTT
cdr3_aa: CSAIGADTQYF

j_call: TRBJ1-2
v_call: TRBV13
d_call: NA
clone_size: few
cdr3_nt: TGTGCCAGCAGCTCCCGGGAGTGGAACGATGGCTACACCTTC
cdr3_aa: CASSSREWNDGYTF

j_call: TRBJ2-7
v_call: TRBV13
d_call: TRBD2
clone_size: NA
cdr3_nt: TGTGCCAGCAGCCAATCCGGGACTAGCGAGACGCAGTACTTC
cdr3_aa: CASSQSGTSETQYF

j_call: TRBJ2-1
v_call: TRBV5-4
d_call: NA
clone_size: NA
cdr3_nt: TGTGCCAGCAGCCCTCGCGGGTTTGATGAGCAGTTCTTC
cdr3_aa: CASSPRGFDEQFF

j_call: TRBJ2-7
v_call: TRBV29-1
d_call: TRBD2
clone_size: few
cdr3_nt: TGCAGCGTTCCTCAAGCGGGAGACGGCGAGCAGTACTTC
cdr3_aa: CSVPQAGDGEQYF

j_call: TRBJ2-3
v_call: TRBV9
d_call: TRBD2
clone_size: few
cdr3_nt: TGTGCCAGCAGCGTAGGAGAGGGGAGGGAATTCCCAGATACGCAGTATTTT
cdr3_aa: CASSVGEGREFPDTQYF

j_call: TRBJ2-7
v_call: TRBV5-1
d_call: TRBD1
clone_size: NA
cdr3_nt: TGCGCCAGCGGCCTTTTGACAGGGGCCTACGAGCAGTACTTC
cdr3_aa: CASGLLTGAYEQYF

j_call: TRBJ2-5
v_call: TRBV29-1
d_call: TRBD2
clone_size: NA
cdr3_nt: TGCAGCGTTGAACCTTTAGCGGGAGAGACCCAGTACTTC
cdr3_aa: CSVEPLAGETQYF

j_call: TRBJ1-2
v_call: TRBV2
d_call: NA
clone_size: NA
cdr3_nt: TGTGCCAGCGGGATGGACATGAACGGCTACACCTTC
cdr3_aa: CASGMDMNGYTF

j_call: TRBJ2-7
v_call: TRBV5-6
d_call: NA
clone_size: NA
cdr3_nt: TGTGCCAGCATTGACAGGGTTAGGAGGGGCGCCGAGCAGTACTTC
cdr3_aa: CASIDRVRRGAEQYF

j_call: TRBJ2-1
v_call: TRBV5-1
d_call: TRBD2
clone_size: NA
cdr3_nt: TGCGCCAGCAGCTTGGGACTAGCGGGAGGGCCTGACCATGAGCAGTTCTTC
cdr3_aa: CASSLGLAGGPDHEQFF

j_call: TRBJ2-6
v_call: TRBV4-1
d_call: NA
clone_size: few
cdr3_nt: TGCGCCAGCAGCCATATATCTGGGGCCAACGTCCTGACTTTC
cdr3_aa: CASSHISGANVLTF

j_call: TRBJ2-5
v_call: TRBV5-1
d_call: NA
clone_size: NA
cdr3_nt: TGCGCCAGCAGCTTATCCAGGGGACAAGAGACCCAGTACTTC
cdr3_aa: CASSLSRGQETQYF

j_call: TRBJ2-3
v_call: TRBV28
d_call: TRBD2
clone_size: NA
cdr3_nt: TGCTGTACCCGGACTAGCGGGAGTTGGACAGATACGCAGTATTTT
cdr3_aa: CCTRTSGSWTDTQYF

j_call: TRBJ1-1
v_call: TRBV5-1
d_call: TRBD1
clone_size: NA
cdr3_nt: TGCGCCAGCAGCCCGACAGGGGCTGAGAACACTGAAGCTTTCTTT
cdr3_aa: CASSPTGAENTEAFF

j_call: TRBJ2-6
v_call: TRBV13
d_call: NA
clone_size: NA
cdr3_nt: TGTGCCAGCAGCCCGGAGTCCGACAGCTCTGGGGCCAACGTCCTGACTTTC
cdr3_aa: CASSPESDSSGANVLTF

j_call: TRBJ1-1
v_call: TRBV6-5
d_call: TRBD1
clone_size: NA
cdr3_nt: TGTGCCAGCAGCCTCAGGGGGCCCCTGAACACTGAAGCTTTCTTT
cdr3_aa: CASSLRGPLNTEAFF

j_call: TRBJ2-1
v_call: TRBV27
d_call: NA
clone_size: once
cdr3_nt: TGTGCCAGCAGTTCACCGCTTTTGAAGGGCCGCTACAATGAGCAGTTCTTC
cdr3_aa: CASSSPLLKGRYNEQFF

j_call: TRBJ2-7
v_call: TRBV27
d_call: NA
clone_size: NA
cdr3_nt: TGTGCCAGCGTTTCGGGCTACGAGCAGTACTTC
cdr3_aa: CASVSGYEQYF

j_call: TRBJ2-3
v_call: TRBV6-5
d_call: NA
clone_size: few
cdr3_nt: TGTGCCTGTGCCAGGGTCGAAACAGATACGCAGTATTTT
cdr3_aa: CACARVETDTQYF

j_call: TRBJ2-5
v_call: TRBV28
d_call: TRBD1
clone_size: NA
cdr3_nt: TGTGCCAGCGTTGGACAGGGCGGACGCCAAGAGACCCAGTACTTC
cdr3_aa: CASVGQGGRQETQYF

j_call: TRBJ2-7
v_call: TRBV29-1
d_call: TRBD1
clone_size: NA
cdr3_nt: TGCAGCGTTGAAGATGGGACAGAGTACGAGCAGTACTTC
cdr3_aa: CSVEDGTEYEQYF

j_call: TRBJ2-1
v_call: TRBV6-5
d_call: NA
clone_size: NA
cdr3_nt: TGTGCCAGCAGTCACCCTGGGGCCTACAATGAGCAGTTCTTC
cdr3_aa: CASSHPGAYNEQFF

j_call: TRBJ2-7
v_call: TRBV27
d_call: NA
clone_size: NA
cdr3_nt: TGTGCCAGCAGTTTAGGATATGGCTACGAGCAGTACTTC
cdr3_aa: CASSLGYGYEQYF

j_call: TRBJ1-1
v_call: TRBV27
d_call: NA
clone_size: NA
cdr3_nt: TGTGCCAGCAGGGCGAGGAACACTGAAGCTTTCTTT
cdr3_aa: CASRARNTEAFF

j_call: TRBJ2-3
v_call: TRBV6-5
d_call: NA
clone_size: NA
cdr3_nt: TGTGCCAGCAGTTCATCGGGGAGCACAGATACGCAGTATTTT
cdr3_aa: CASSSSGSTDTQYF

j_call: TRBJ2-1
v_call: TRBV7-7
d_call: TRBD2
clone_size: NA
cdr3_nt: TGTGCTAGCAGCTTAGCGTGGCCAGCGGGGGGCTCCTACAATGAGCAGTTCTTC
cdr3_aa: CASSLAWPAGGSYNEQFF

j_call: TRBJ1-3
v_call: TRBV27
d_call: NA
clone_size: NA
cdr3_nt: TGTGCCAGCAGTTTAGGTGTCTCTGGAAACACCATATATTTT
cdr3_aa: CASSLGVSGNTIYF

j_call: TRBJ1-4
v_call: TRBV9
d_call: NA
clone_size: once
cdr3_nt: TGTGCCAGCAGCGCCCGTGGTGAAAAACTGTTTTTT
cdr3_aa: CASSARGEKLFF

j_call: TRBJ2-1
v_call: TRBV2
d_call: TRBD1
clone_size: NA
cdr3_nt: TGTGCCAGCAGGTTGGGACAGTCCGGCTACAATGAGCAGTTCTTC
cdr3_aa: CASRLGQSGYNEQFF

j_call: TRBJ1-2
v_call: TRBV2
d_call: NA
clone_size: NA
cdr3_nt: TGTGCCAGCAGCGTAGACAATTATGGCTACACCTTC
cdr3_aa: CASSVDNYGYTF

j_call: TRBJ2-7
v_call: TRBV28
d_call: TRBD1
clone_size: NA
cdr3_nt: TGTGCCAGCAGAATCACAAGGACAGGCTACTACGAGCAGTACTTC
cdr3_aa: CASRITRTGYYEQYF

j_call: TRBJ2-1
v_call: TRBV7-6
d_call: NA
clone_size: NA
cdr3_nt: TGTGCCAGCAGCTCTTCCGGATCGGATGAGCAGTTCTTC
cdr3_aa: CASSSSGSDEQFF

j_call: TRBJ2-3
v_call: TRBV6-4
d_call: NA
clone_size: few
cdr3_nt: TGTGCCAGCAGTGAACAGGGAGGGGGCACAGATACGCAGTATTTT
cdr3_aa: CASSEQGGGTDTQYF

j_call: TRBJ2-1
v_call: TRBV7-6
d_call: TRBD1
clone_size: large
cdr3_nt: TGTGCCAGCAGCTACTCAGGGCATACAGGGGTTTATCGTGATGAGCAGTTCTTC
cdr3_aa: CASSYSGHTGVYRDEQFF